The 28 T cell receptor beta chains listed next were all sequenced from one sample in a study of T-cell reconstitution after alpha-beta-depleted transplantation in children. Molecular barcoding with unique molecular identifiers was used for the TCRbeta library. TCRdb redid the calling of the PCR reads with MiXCR, one entry per CDR3 protein. The sample records about 280,000 distinct CDR3 sequences, about 9.9% being singletons. This specimen was peripheral blood, taken 180 days after TCRalphabeta/CD19-depleted stem cell transplant. Receptor source: a male patient aged 2 to 10 who had a stem cell transplant for chronic granulomatous disease, so the T cells may come from the graft donor.

This clonotype came up many times. The J gene is TRBJ2-2, the V gene TRBV20-1; TRBD2 matches at 7 bases. CDR1 and CDR2 (germline): DFQATT, SNEGSKA (reference sequence). The CDR3 loop spans 15 amino acids. Trimming took 5 bases from V and 4 from J; bases not matched to a gene: 10. The CDR3 spells CSALRREWGTGELFF. CDR3 nucleotides: TGCAGTGCTCTTCGGCGGGAGTGGGGCACCGGGGAGCTGTTTTTT.

This clonotype was seen a few times. The rearrangement uses TRBV5-1 and TRBJ2-3; D not certain. The CDR3 sequence is 14 residues long. Germline CDR1 and CDR2: SGHRS and YFSETQ. V shed 2 bases and J shed 2 bases, with 9 bases lying between them. The CDR3 DNA reads TGCGCCAGCAGCTTATGGCGGAACACAGATACGCAGTATTTT. Its translation: CASSLWRNTDTQYF.

J is TRBJ2-3 and V is TRBV15; D is uncertain. The V and J ends lost 4 bases and 3 bases respectively, with 14 bases between them. Germline V gene sequence: CDR1 LNHNV, CDR2 YYDKDF (reference sequence). The CDR3 covers 15 residues. Written as DNA, the CDR3 is TGTGCCACCAGCAAAATAGTGGAGAAGACAGATACGCAGTATTTT. Its translation: CATSKIVEKTDTQYF.

This clonotype was picked up many times. V gene TRBV20-1 combines with J gene TRBJ2-2; 11 nucleotides align to TRBD1. The CDR3 is 12 residues long. Germline CDR1 is DFQATT and CDR2 is SNEGSKA (reference sequence). CDR3 loop: CSGQGATGELFF. DNA for the CDR3: TGCAGCGGACAGGGGGCAACCGGGGAGCTGTTTTTT.

This clonotype appeared many times. The chain is built from TRBV21-1 and TRBJ2-7. TRBV21-1 is a pseudogene locus. The CDR3 sequence is 16 residues long. Written as DNA, the CDR3 is TGTGCCAGCAGCAAAAGGCAGGCCGAAACCTCCTACGAGCAGTACTTC. This sequence encodes CASSKRQAETSYEQYF.

On this clonotype itself: The junction departs from the called germline gene at one end, perhaps through a read error. The chain has TRBV7-7 and TRBJ2-1, with 12 bases fitting TRBD2. CDR3 length: 16 residues. The germline V gene has CDR1 SSHAT and CDR2 FNYEAQ (reference sequence). CDR3 loop: CASSSSSGGGPQEQFF. The CDR3 DNA sequence: TGTGCTAGCAGCTCGTCTAGCGGGGGGGGGCCTCAGGAGCAGTTCTTC.

This clonotype was seen more than once but under ten times. V is TRBV3-1 and J is TRBJ2-3; D gene ambiguous. Germline-derived CDR1 and CDR2 are LGHDT and YNNKEL (reference sequence). Trimming removed 1 base from V and 4 bases from J, with 6 bases in between. The CDR3 is 13 amino acids. In nucleotides, the CDR3 is TGTGCCAGCAGCCAAGTTTTCGCAGATACGCAGTATTTT. The encoded protein is CASSQVFADTQYF.

This clonotype appeared many times. This chain uses TRBV5-6 with TRBJ2-5; weak D call: TRBD2 (5 bases). The CDR3 loop spans 14 amino acids. Germline CDR1 and CDR2: SGHDT and YYEEEE. Trimming took 1 base from V and 4 from J, leaving 11 bases between them. The CDR3 loop reads CASSLWASLETQYF. DNA of the CDR3: TGTGCCAGCAGCTTGTGGGCTAGCTTAGAGACCCAGTACTTC.

The table lists this clonotype with many counts. The genes are TRBV28 and TRBJ2-1, with D tentatively TRBD1 (5 bases). The V gene's germline CDR1 is MDHEN and CDR2 SYDVKM. This CDR3 comprises 14 residues. Trimming removed 5 bases at V and 4 bases at J, with 12 bases between. The CDR3 loop is CASSGKGRYNEQFF. The DNA for the CDR3 is TGTGCCAGCAGTGGCAAGGGGCGATACAATGAGCAGTTCTTC.

In its sample, this clonotype was seen many times. The CDR3, as DNA: TGTGCCAGCAGCTTAAAACCCACGGGACAGGGGTATTTAACCGGGGAGCTGTTTTTT. It specifies CASSLKPTGQGYLTGELFF. The chain has TRBV11-2 and TRBJ2-2; 10 bases line up with TRBD1. CDR1 is SGHAT, CDR2 FQNNGV, per germline. The CDR3 contains 19 residues. Trimming at V came to 2 bases and at J to 5 bases, leaving 14 bases not matched to a gene.

In this sample, this clonotype turned up many times. The V gene is TRBV20-1, the J gene TRBJ2-1; D ambiguous. V was trimmed by 3 bases and J by 9 bases, leaving 9 bases between them. The CDR3 totals 11 residues. Germline V lookup: CDR1 DFQATT, CDR2 SNEGSKA (reference sequence). This chain's CDR3 is CSARYDLEQFF. The CDR3 DNA sequence: TGCAGTGCTAGGTATGATCTTGAGCAGTTCTTC.

This clonotype was counted at least ten times. This chain joins TRBV2 and TRBJ2-5; 7 nucleotides match TRBD1. CDR3 size: 13 residues. J gave up 2 bases and V 7 bases, and 4 bases lay outside the gene matches. CDR1 is SNHLY and CDR2 is FYNNEI in the germline V gene. DNA for the CDR3: TGTGCCAGCAACCCGGGACAGCAAGAGACCCAGTACTTC. Amino acids: CASNPGQQETQYF.

The table lists this clonotype with many counts. The V call is TRBV12-3 or TRBV12-4, the J call TRBJ2-3, with TRBD2 matching 8 bases. The CDR3 extends over 15 amino acids. V trimming: 11 bases; J trimming: 0 bases; junction bases outside the gene matches: 10. Written as DNA, the CDR3 is TGTGCCTGCGGGGGGAAACAGTGGAGCACAGATACGCAGTATTTT. Translated: CACGGKQWSTDTQYF.

There are many counts of this clonotype. V usage is TRBV6-2 or TRBV6-3 and J usage is TRBJ2-1, with 15 nucleotides matching TRBD2. The CDR3 covers 20 residues. Germline V CDR1 and CDR2: MNHEY, SVGEGT. The V and J ends lost 4 bases and 1 base, in that order; junction bases with no gene match: 11. The CDR3 reads CASSSDGLAGGVLSYNEQFF. CDR3 DNA: TGTGCCAGCAGTTCCGACGGACTAGCGGGAGGGGTGCTATCCTACAATGAGCAGTTCTTC.

This clonotype has at least ten counts. The gene calls are TRBV27 and TRBJ2-7, with TRBD2 matching 10 bases. J lost 5 bases, V lost 2 bases, and 3 bases had no gene match. Germline V gene lookup returns CDR1 MNHEY and CDR2 SMNVEV (reference sequence). This CDR3 comprises 14 residues. CDR3 in amino acids: CASSLVLAGDEQYF. The CDR3 region has the DNA TGTGCCAGCAGTTTAGTCCTAGCGGGAGACGAGCAGTACTTC.

A remark on this clonotype: The junction shows a germline mismatch at one end, possibly a read error. This chain joins TRBV7-7 and TRBJ2-4; 8 bases align to TRBD2. The germline V gene has CDR1 SSHAT and CDR2 FNYEAQ (reference sequence). There are 13 residues in the CDR3. CDR3 sequence reads: CASSLVSGGPLRF. Here the CDR3 DNA reads TGTGCCAGCAGCTTAGTTTCGGGAGGGCCTCTACGCTTC.

This clonotype appeared a few times. V and J are TRBV12-3 or TRBV12-4 and TRBJ2-1; D unclear. V shed 2 bases and J shed 9 bases, with 14 bases lying between them. The CDR3 loop spans 14 amino acids. The CDR3 DNA reads TGTGCCAGCAGTTTAAATTCGAGTCATGTTGAGCAGTTCTTC. Translation gives CASSLNSSHVEQFF.

This clonotype was detected many times. The V and J genes are TRBV12-3 or TRBV12-4 and TRBJ1-1, with D tentatively TRBD1 (6 bases). The length of the CDR3 is 15 residues. Deletions cut 5 bases from V and 0 bases from J, with 13 bases between. Written as DNA, the CDR3 is TGTGCCAGCAGTACTAGACGGACAGTGAACACTGAAGCTTTCTTT. As protein: CASSTRRTVNTEAFF.

As concerns this clonotype: Since a much larger clone is just one base distant, this may be a read error. The chain is built from TRBV29-1 and TRBJ2-7; D is ambiguous. V was cut by 3 bases and J by 8 bases, with 14 bases left in between. Germline V CDR1 and CDR2: SQVTM, ANQGSEA. The CDR3 is 12 amino acids. CDR3 sequence: CSVDSLLGKQYF. The CDR3 DNA reads as TGCAGCGTTGACTCACTATTGGGGAAGCAGTACTTC.

This clonotype was observed at least ten times. This chain connects TRBV6-2 or TRBV6-3 to TRBJ2-3; 13 nucleotides agree with TRBD2. The CDR3 loop spans 17 amino acids. Germline-derived CDR1 and CDR2 are MNHEY and SVGEGT. J was trimmed by 5 bases and V by 7 bases; bases with no gene match: 12. DNA for the CDR3: TGTGCCAGCAATCTACTAGCGGGAGGGCCGGAACGAGATACGCAGTATTTT. As protein: CASNLLAGGPERDTQYF.

In its sample, this clonotype was seen many times. This chain uses TRBV3-1 with TRBJ2-1; TRBD1 might be the D (6 bases). The CDR3 is made up of 15 amino acids. Trimming cost V 4 bases and J 3 bases, with 13 bases left between them. Germline CDR1 is LGHDT and CDR2 is YNNKEL (reference sequence). This chain's CDR3 is CASSPPGHYYNEQFF. For the CDR3, the DNA is TGTGCCAGCAGCCCACCGGGACACTACTACAATGAGCAGTTCTTC.

This clonotype was seen a few times. The CDR3 reads CASSDPRTDYNSPLHF. In DNA, the CDR3 is TGTGCCAGCAGTGACCCTCGGACAGACTATAATTCACCCCTCCACTTT. This sequence joins TRBV2 and TRBJ1-6, with a possible D match to TRBD1 (6 bases). The V and J ends lost 3 bases and 3 bases respectively, with 12 bases between them. This CDR3 region has 16 residues. In germline, CDR1 is SNHLY, CDR2 FYNNEI.

The gene calls are TRBV6-2 or TRBV6-3 and TRBJ1-2; 7 bases are shared with TRBD1. The germline CDR1 and CDR2 sequences are MNHEY and SVGEGT. The CDR3 loop spans 13 amino acids. V dropped 5 bases and J dropped 5; count of bases not matched to a gene: 5. The CDR3 here is CASSTGTVYGYTF. The CDR3 region has the DNA TGTGCCAGCAGTACCGGGACAGTTTATGGCTACACCTTC.

This clonotype was counted ten times or more. The V call is TRBV5-4, the J call TRBJ1-6; 8 nucleotides match TRBD1. The germline CDR1 and CDR2 sequences are SGHNT and YYREEE (reference sequence). CDR3 length: 19 amino acids. With 0 bases clipped from V and 7 bases from J, the junction kept 15 bases outside the gene matches. CDR3 sequence reads: CASSLGAGRGRSRNSPLHF. The CDR3, as DNA: TGTGCCAGCAGCTTGGGCGCGGGCAGGGGGCGCTCCCGAAATTCACCCCTCCACTTT. Full variable domain (outside the CDR3, taken from reference TRBV5-4 and TRBJ1-6): ETGVTQSPTHLIKTRGQQVTLRCSSQSGHNTVSWYQQALGQGPQFIFQYYREEENGRGNFPPRFSGLQFPNYSSELNVNALELDDSALYLCASSLGAGRGRSRNSPLHFGNGTRLTVT.

This clonotype was found once. A single base separates this from a much larger clone, so it may be a read error. The V call is TRBV12-3 or TRBV12-4, the J call TRBJ2-7; D might be TRBD2 (5 bases). The V end was cut by 3 bases, the J end by 6 bases, with 12 bases between. The CDR3 runs to 13 residues. CDR3 bases: TGTGCCAGCAGTTTGAGACTACTACGCGAGCAGTACTTC. Residues: CASSLRLLREQYF.

As concerns this clonotype: A read error may be the cause here, since a much bigger clone is one base away. The genes are TRBV7-9 and TRBJ2-1; 8 nucleotides match TRBD2. Per the germline V gene, CDR1 is SEHNR and CDR2 is FQNEAQ (reference sequence). This CDR3 comprises 15 residues. The CDR3 coding sequence is TGTGCCAGCAGCCTCACGGCGGGGGGCTACAATGAGCGGTTCTTC. Protein: CASSLTAGGYNERFF.

Notes on this clonotype: A much larger clone is a single base away; this may be a read error. The genes are TRBV12-3 or TRBV12-4 and TRBJ1-2; D not resolved. There are 12 residues in the CDR3. CDR3 nucleotide sequence: TGTGCCAGCAGTTTAAGTTACTATGGCGACACCTTC. It codes for CASSLSYYGDTF.

This clonotype has at least ten counts. V is TRBV29-1 and J is TRBJ2-3; D gene unclear. This CDR3 is 12 amino acids long. V lost 4 bases, J lost 4 bases, and 9 bases lay in between. Germline CDR1 SQVTM, CDR2 ANQGSEA. The CDR3 is CSVGTSSDTQYF. The CDR3 DNA is TGCAGCGTTGGGACCTCCTCAGATACGCAGTATTTT.